This T cell receptor beta chain was sequenced for a study of blood T cell repertoires in COVID-19 (dated by TCRdb to the early 2020s). Study-level background: Samples covering the acute and convalescent phases of COVID-19 were provided by collaborators in the United States, Italy and Spain. The material from the prospective study consisted of cDNA or gDNA derived from T cells, B-cell-depleted T cells, or PBMCs. Deeply sampled blood TCRbeta repertoires from subjects exposed to, actively infected with, or recovered from COVID-19 were included in the dataset. A freely available public database, intended as a resource for researchers studying the immune response to SARS-CoV-2, is where the repertoires were released. The samples were drawn from two sources: the first 160 participants of the ongoing ImmuneRACE study, and over 950 subjects contributed by 6 global collaborators. Nearly every sample came with metadata listing a de-identified subject ID, COVID-19 status, age in years and sex. HLA class I and class II types, where available, came from metadata supplied by the sample provider rather than from assay-based typing. The research as a whole found: The quantity of clinical and demographic metadata differed by source and by participant and was supplied without curation.

The cysteine opens and the phenylalanine closes a CDR3 of 15 amino acids. Left in the record is the CDR3 DNA by itself, 45 bases read in frame from the first base. The germline V gene encodes CDR1 MDHEN and CDR2 SYDVKM. Relative to germline, V is missing 4 bases and J is missing 6 bases, with 7 bases of the junction outside any gene match. Participants in the prospective study were enrolled through a virtual design, were aged about 18 to 89 years, and lived in roughly 24 United States geographic areas. To assign participants to cohorts, the prospective study relied on clinical history that participants themselves reported in a screening survey and a study questionnaire. For ImmuneRACE Cohort 3, a participant was defined as recovered based on two consecutive negative NP/OP PCR tests, clearance by a healthcare professional, or resolution of symptoms. Mobile phlebotomists in the prospective study collected whole blood, serum and a nasopharyngeal or oropharyngeal swab from every participant. Additional blood draws and questionnaires over an approximately 2-month period could optionally be provided by prospective study participants. Blood samples from the prospective study were shipped frozen or at room temperature prior to DNA extraction.

This clone appeared a single time. No antigen is known for it. No base-level quality is on record; no much larger clone is a single base apart. The immunoSEQ Assay, a bias-controlled multiplex PCR, was used to amplify TCRbeta CDR3 regions from genomic DNA. The paper's processing steps were these. Nucleated cell counts per sample were estimated from amplification of reference gene primers within the assay. To quantify the absolute abundance of each unique TCRbeta CDR3 rearrangement, sequence reads were collapsed and filtered. For each sample, productive Simpson clonality was calculated as the square root of Simpson's diversity index across productive rearrangements. Imported from immuneACCESS, the table was reduced by TCRdb to in-frame sequences with V and J called. These copies leave out some clones; in studies compared against another copy, an unresolved V gene accounts for under half, and the cause of the remainder is not known. V, J and clone size are taken as reported in that table, and D and trimming were inferred from the DNA itself. The sample table contains 320,000 or so clones; only one count was recorded for around 86% of them. The ten largest clones represent roughly 5.3% of the sample.

This sequence uses TRBV28 and TRBJ2-1; TRBD1 lines up with 9 middle nucleotides. This TCR was recovered from a man in his 60s who had recovered from COVID-19. Sequencing was carried out using PBMCs or T cells enriched from blood (not recorded which). The sequence in DNA is TGTGCCAGCAGTTCCCCGGGACAGGGTGGCAATGAGCAGTTCTTC. This yields the protein CASSSPGQGGNEQFF. With all but the CDR3 taken from the reference TRBV28 and TRBJ2-1 genes, the full variable domain is: DVKVTQSSRYLVKRTGEKVFLECVQDMDHENMFWYRQDPGLGLRLIYFSYDVKMKEKGDIPEGYSVSREKKERFSLILESASTNQTSMYLCASSSPGQGGNEQFFGPGTRLTVL.